This T cell receptor beta chain was recorded in a study of molecular identifiers for immune sequencing clone quantification. Across the whole study: The replicate experiment used RNA from roughly 18,000 or 92,000 naive CD8 cells. This RNA was split into five aliquots, and four of them were sequenced. Findings and limits, study-wide: Jurkat TCR RNA spiked in from one cell could reportedly be detected among approximately 1 million naive cells.

Naive CD8 T cells were sorted, and the gate applied was CD8+CD4-CCR7+CD45RA+. This clonotype was recorded many times. Its antigen is unknown. Generation of bulk TCR libraries relied on previously described methods and listed TCR primers. TCRdb fed the PCR reads into MiXCR, producing one record per CDR3 protein. The table shows 250,000 to 400,000 distinct CDR3 sequences, with about a fifth occurring only once. Germline V lookup: CDR1 SGHNT, CDR2 YENEEA. The CDR3 is 13 residues long. Trimming took off 6 bases at V and 1 base at J, with 9 bases between the two ends. The chain links TRBV11-3 to TRBJ2-5; no firm D call. The clonotype comes from a human donor in good health. Some libraries in this study had Jurkat cell RNA spiked in. The material sequenced was naive CD8+ T cells from blood, with Jurkat cell RNA spiked in. Subset meaning: FACS-sorted CD8+CD4-CCR7+CD45RA+ naive T cells. CDR3 nucleotide sequence: TGTGCCAGCAGTTTACGCGGCCAAGAGACCCAGTACTTC. Its translation is CASSLRGQETQYF. Drawing the rest from reference TRBV11-3 and TRBJ2-5, the complete variable domain is EAGVVQSPRYKIIEKKQPVAFWCNPISGHNTLYWYLQNLGQGPELLIRYENEEAVDDSQLPKDRFSAERLKGVDSTLKIQPAELGDSAVYLCASSLRGQETQYFGPGTRLLVL.